This T cell receptor beta chain is drawn from a study of control samples from healthy donors and cancer patients (dated by TCRdb to 2018 to 2020). Libraries came from the immunoSEQ multiplex PCR assay. The table comes from immuneACCESS by way of TCRdb, which keeps in-frame sequences with V and J called. Part of the clones is missing from these tables; in studies checked, under half for an unresolved V gene and the rest for unknown reasons. The sample table lists about 180,000 clones, approximately 94% of them with a count of one. The ten largest clones take up roughly 1.5% of the sample. Details on this clone: Its antigen is currently not known. The record has no base qualities; no much larger clone is one base away.

The CDR3 measures 16 amino acids from cysteine to phenylalanine. The entry retains the CDR3 DNA only, 48 bases that are in frame from base 1. The germline V gene (reference sequence) provides CDR1 SGHNT and CDR2 YYREEE. V is pared back by 4 bases and J by 0 bases, with 17 bases lying between the germline termini. This sequence was found in a man aged 25 to 45 in good health. The sequence is built from TRBV5-4 and TRBJ2-7, with the D segment identity uncertain. The sequenced sample was blood. The CDR3 region: CASSPNPGPPSYEQYF. The base sequence is TGTGCCAGCAGCCCTAACCCGGGTCCCCCCTCCTACGAGCAGTACTTC.